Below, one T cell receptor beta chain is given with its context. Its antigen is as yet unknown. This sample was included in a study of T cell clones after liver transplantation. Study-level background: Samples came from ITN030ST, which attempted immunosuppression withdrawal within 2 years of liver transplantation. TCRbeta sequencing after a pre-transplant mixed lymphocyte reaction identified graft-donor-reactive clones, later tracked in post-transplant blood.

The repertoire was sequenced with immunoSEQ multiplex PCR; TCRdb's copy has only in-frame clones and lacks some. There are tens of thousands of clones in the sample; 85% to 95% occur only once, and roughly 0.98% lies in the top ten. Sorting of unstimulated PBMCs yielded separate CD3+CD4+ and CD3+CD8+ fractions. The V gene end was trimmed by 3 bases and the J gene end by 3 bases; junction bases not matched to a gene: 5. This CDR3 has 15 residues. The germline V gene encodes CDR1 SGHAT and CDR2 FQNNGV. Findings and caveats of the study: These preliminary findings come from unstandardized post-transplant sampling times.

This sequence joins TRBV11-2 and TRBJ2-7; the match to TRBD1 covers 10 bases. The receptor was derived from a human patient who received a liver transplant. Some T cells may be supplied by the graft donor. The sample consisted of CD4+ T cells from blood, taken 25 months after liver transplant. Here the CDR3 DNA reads TGTGCCAGCAGCTTGCCGGGACAGGGGTTCTACGAGCAGTACTTC. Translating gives CASSLPGQGFYEQYF.